The T cell receptor (beta chain) described here comes from a study of blood T cell repertoires in COVID-19. The overall study: Collection of acute and convalescent COVID-19 samples took place in the United States, Italy and Spain.

The CDR3 covers 15 residues. V dropped 3 bases and J dropped 2; count of bases not matched to a gene: 3. CDR1 and CDR2 (germline): SGHTA, FQGNSA. Clones were read by immunoSEQ multiplex PCR, and TCRdb kept only the in-frame ones, dropping some. The sample has about 150,000 clones; approximately 80% are singletons. The chain links TRBV7-2 to TRBJ1-2; 10 positions match TRBD1. The TCR comes from a man in his 70s with acute or convalescent COVID-19. The sample consisted of peripheral blood. The DNA of the CDR3 is TGTGCCAGCAGCTTGGGGACAGGGGTAAACTATGGCTACACCTTC. Translating it yields CASSLGTGVNYGYTF.